These 26 T cell receptor beta chains were sequenced from one sample in a study of regulatory T cells in long-lasting Graves disease. The sample's time point: persistent/refractory GD, antithyroid drugs over 5 years with positive TRAb. The TCR library was made from RNA that had been extracted from PBMCs in TRIzol. HTBI primers from iRepertoire and Arm-PCR of CDR3 regions yielded the TCR beta libraries. TCRdb called the multiplex PCR reads again in MiXCR, with one record for every CDR3 protein. This sample carries roughly 430,000 distinct CDR3 sequences, roughly a fifth of them seen once, and the ten largest clones take around an eighth. This specimen consisted of peripheral blood mononuclear cells (PBMCs), obtained when the disease was refractory, from a patient treated with antithyroid drugs. These receptors all come from a female donor with Graves disease.

This clonotype was detected a few times. The chain recombines TRBV19 with TRBJ2-4, with TRBD2 matching over 14 bases. The CDR3 consists of 18 residues. The V and J ends lost 1 base and 0 bases, in that order; junction bases with no gene match: 2. Germline V gene lookup returns CDR1 LNHDA and CDR2 SQIVND (reference sequence). Here the CDR3 reads CASSIGGLAGAAKNIQYF. CDR3 bases: TGTGCCAGTAGTATAGGGGGACTAGCGGGAGCAGCCAAAAACATTCAGTACTTC.

About this clonotype itself: A read error is possible here, since a much larger clone lies one base away. The gene calls are TRBV12-3 or TRBV12-4 and TRBJ2-7, with TRBD2 as a possible D gene (6 bases). The CDR3 extends over 13 amino acids. V was trimmed by 6 bases and J by 6 bases, leaving 15 bases between them. In DNA form, the CDR3 reads TGTGCCAGCAGGCCTAGCGCTACCTGCGAGCAGTACTTC. It yields the protein CASRPSATCEQYF.

The chain employs TRBV20-1 and TRBJ2-3, with D hard to call. V was pared by 7 bases and J by 1 base, with 12 bases between. The CDR3 extends over 13 amino acids. The V gene's germline CDR1 is DFQATT and CDR2 SNEGSKA (reference sequence). As DNA, the CDR3 is TGCAGTGGACGACGCGGCCGCACAGATACGCAGTATTTT. It yields the protein CSGRRGRTDTQYF.

This clonotype appeared many times. The J gene is TRBJ1-1, the V gene TRBV11-2, with D uncertain. Germline V gives CDR1 SGHAT, CDR2 FQNNGV. The CDR3 has 12 amino acids. V was shortened by 0 bases and J by 8 bases, with 7 bases between the two germline ends. CDR3 bases: TGTGCCAGCAGCTTAGAGGTCAGGGAAGCTTTCTTT. Residues: CASSLEVREAFF.

Only a few counts were recorded for this clonotype. J is TRBJ1-5 and V is TRBV30; 8 nucleotides line up with TRBD1. This CDR3 region has 14 residues. The germline V gene has CDR1 GTSNPN and CDR2 SVGIG (reference sequence). V lost 2 bases, J lost 5 bases, and 5 bases stayed unmatched. The CDR3 DNA reads TGTGCCTGGAGTATGACAGGGGATGATCAGCCCCAGCATTTT. Translated: CAWSMTGDDQPQHF. The complete variable domain, with remaining parts taken from reference TRBV30 and TRBJ1-5, reads SQTIHQWPATLVQPVGSPLSLECTVEGTSNPNLYWYRQAAGRGLQLLFYSVGIGQISSEVPQNLSASRPQDRQFILSSKKLLLSDSGFYLCAWSMTGDDQPQHFGDGTRLSIL.

This clonotype was detected only a few times. J is TRBJ1-1 and V is TRBV7-9; no clear D. CDR1 and CDR2 from the germline V gene are SEHNR and FQNEAQ (reference sequence). The CDR3 length is 14 residues. Trimming removed 5 bases at V and 3 bases at J, with 13 bases between. The CDR3 region is CASSLDIIYTEAFF. Written as DNA, the CDR3 is TGTGCCAGCAGCCTCGACATTATCTACACTGAAGCTTTCTTT.

Only a few counts were recorded for this clonotype. This chain links TRBV6-1 with TRBJ2-1; the D is unclear. The V end was cut by 1 base, the J end by 2 bases, with 6 bases between. Germline values: CDR1 MNHNS, CDR2 SASEGT. The CDR3 is made up of 14 amino acids. Here the CDR3 reads CASSEGVTYNEQFF. CDR3 DNA: TGTGCCAGCAGTGAAGGCGTAACCTACAATGAGCAGTTCTTC.

The rearrangement joins TRBV27 to TRBJ1-1, with D possibly matching TRBD1 (6 bases). The length of the CDR3 is 13 residues. The germline V and J ends were trimmed by 5 bases and 10 bases, with 17 bases remaining between them. Germline V CDR1 and CDR2: MNHEY, SMNVEV (reference sequence). The CDR3 nucleotides are TGTGCCAGCAGTCTGACAGGAATCTCGGGAGCTTTCTTT. This translates into CASSLTGISGAFF.

There are many counts of this clonotype. The CDR3 nucleotides are TGTGCCAGCAGATTAGGGGGAGGCCGAGGCATTCAGTACTTC. It is translated as CASRLGGGRGIQYF. The chain joins TRBV6-1 to TRBJ2-4; D is perhaps TRBD1 or TRBD2 (6 bases each). With 6 bases removed from V and 9 bases from J, the gap between germline ends came to 18 bases. The germline CDR1 and CDR2 sequences are MNHNS and SASEGT. CDR3 size: 14 residues.

The chain has TRBV4-1 and TRBJ2-7, with TRBD1 identical over 10 bases. Germline trimming cut 0 bases from V and 4 bases from J; bases unmatched to any gene: 3. CDR1 and CDR2 (germline): MGHRA, YSYEKL. The CDR3 has 15 amino acids. The CDR3 loop reads CASSQERTGGYEQYF. The CDR3 DNA sequence: TGCGCCAGCAGCCAAGAGAGGACAGGGGGTTACGAGCAGTACTTC.

This clonotype showed up just a few times. This chain connects TRBV20-1 to TRBJ2-1, with D unclear. The CDR3 runs 15 residues. Trimming shortened V by 6 bases and J by 0 bases, and 15 bases separated the two germline ends. Germline CDR1 reads DFQATT; CDR2 reads SNEGSKA (reference sequence). CDR3 loop: CSASRRRSSYNEQFF. CDR3 coding DNA: TGCAGTGCCTCTCGGAGACGGAGCTCCTACAATGAGCAGTTCTTC.

This clonotype was detected a few times. V is TRBV2 and J is TRBJ1-1, with TRBD1 matching over 7 bases. This CDR3 contains 13 residues. J was trimmed by 5 bases and V by 3 bases; bases with no gene match: 3. The germline V gene encodes CDR1 SNHLY and CDR2 FYNNEI. The CDR3 nucleotides read TGTGCCAGCAGTGAGAGGGGGCGGACTGAAGCTTTCTTT. Translating it yields CASSERGRTEAFF.

In this sample, this clonotype turned up a few times. V and J are TRBV12-3 or TRBV12-4 and TRBJ2-3; 10 positions match TRBD2. This CDR3 spans 15 amino acids. With 4 bases clipped from V and 1 base from J, the junction kept 2 bases outside the gene matches. The chain's CDR3 is CASSWTSGRTDTQYF. The CDR3 DNA reads as TGTGCCAGCAGTTGGACTAGCGGACGCACAGATACGCAGTATTTT.

The rearrangement uses TRBV11-2 and TRBJ2-7; D uncertain. CDR3 length: 15 residues. Germline V gene lookup returns CDR1 SGHAT and CDR2 FQNNGV. V was pared by 0 bases and J by 0 bases, with 9 bases between. CDR3 amino acids: CASSLDYSLSYEQYF. The DNA of the CDR3 is TGTGCCAGCAGCTTAGATTACAGCCTCTCCTACGAGCAGTACTTC.

In nucleotides, the CDR3 is TGTGCCAGCAGCCACAGTTACGGGGAGCTGTTTTTT. This translates into CASSHSYGELFF. This chain joins TRBV3-1 and TRBJ2-2; D uncertain. The V end was cut by 3 bases, the J end by 7 bases, with 6 bases between. The CDR3 has 12 amino acids. Germline V gene lookup returns CDR1 LGHDT and CDR2 YNNKEL (reference sequence).

The rearrangement uses TRBV12-3 or TRBV12-4 and TRBJ1-6, with D possibly TRBD1 on 5 matching bases. This CDR3 contains 13 residues. Trimming removed 6 bases at V and 9 bases at J, with 12 bases between. CDR3 region: CASRVTATSPLHF. The CDR3 DNA follows: TGTGCCAGCAGGGTGACAGCGACTTCACCCCTCCACTTT.

Many counts were recorded for this clonotype. The J gene is TRBJ2-7, the V gene TRBV27; the D gene is possibly TRBD2 (6 bases). The CDR3 length is 13 residues. V was pared by 6 bases and J by 6 bases, with 15 bases between. The V gene's germline CDR1 is MNHEY and CDR2 SMNVEV (reference sequence). The CDR3, as DNA: TGTGCCAGCAGAACCCATTCGCGGGGCGAGCAGTACTTC. It translates to CASRTHSRGEQYF.

The gene calls are TRBV15 and TRBJ1-1; TRBD1 might be the D (5 bases). Germline lookup yields CDR1 LNHNV and CDR2 YYDKDF (reference sequence). V lost 0 bases to trimming and J lost 3 bases, with 20 bases between them. The CDR3 length is 18 residues. The CDR3 nucleotides read TGTGCCACCAGCAGAGATCAGGGTCTGTGGGAAGGGGACACTGAAGCTTTCTTT. It is translated as CATSRDQGLWEGDTEAFF.

V gene TRBV28 combines with J gene TRBJ1-4, with 7 bases matching TRBD1. The CDR3 covers 13 residues. The V segment lost 3 bases and the J segment 10 bases; nucleotides outside the gene matches: 5. The germline V gene has CDR1 MDHEN and CDR2 SYDVKM. The CDR3: CASSFKRTGKLFF. The CDR3 DNA is TGTGCCAGCAGTTTTAAAAGGACAGGAAAACTGTTTTTT.

At least ten counts were recorded for this clonotype. V and J are TRBV28 and TRBJ2-7; TRBD2 aligns across 13 bases. The CDR3 sequence is 21 residues long. The germline CDR1 and CDR2 sequences are MDHEN and SYDVKM. V was pared by 8 bases and J by 4 bases, with 26 bases of the junction left unmatched. CDR3 in DNA: TGTGCCAGCCTCAACCCCCACTTGGGCGGGTCAGGGACTAGCGGGATTTACGAGCAGTACTTC. The encoded protein is CASLNPHLGGSGTSGIYEQYF. The full variable domain, rest sourced from reference TRBV28 and TRBJ2-7, is DVKVTQSSRYLVKRTGEKVFLECVQDMDHENMFWYRQDPGLGLRLIYFSYDVKMKEKGDIPEGYSVSREKKERFSLILESASTNQTSMYLCASLNPHLGGSGTSGIYEQYFGPGTRLTVT.

This clonotype was counted at least ten times. The rearrangement joins TRBV28 to TRBJ2-4; 13 bases map to TRBD2. CDR3 length: 18 amino acids. From germline, CDR1 is MDHEN and CDR2 SYDVKM. With 5 bases clipped from V and 0 bases from J, the junction kept 7 bases outside the gene matches. The CDR3 bases are TGTGCCAGCAGTCCCGGGACTAGCGGGGCCCTAGCCAAAAACATTCAGTACTTC. It is translated as CASSPGTSGALAKNIQYF.

The table lists this clonotype with many counts. This chain's CDR3 is CSARGSTGKGETQYF. CDR3 coding DNA: TGCAGTGCTAGGGGCTCCACGGGCAAGGGAGAGACCCAGTACTTC. The chain links TRBV20-1 to TRBJ2-5, with D unclear. The CDR3 contains 15 residues. Germline lookup yields CDR1 DFQATT and CDR2 SNEGSKA (reference sequence). Trimming pared 3 bases from V and 4 bases from J, leaving 18 bases between.

V usage is TRBV13 and J usage is TRBJ2-4, with 7 bases that match TRBD1. The CDR3 is 16 amino acids. With V trimmed by 4 bases and J by 0 bases, 6 bases remained unmatched. Germline V gene data show CDR1 as PRHDT and CDR2 as FYEKMQ (reference sequence). CDR3: CASSSSQGVAKNIQYF. Written as DNA, the CDR3 is TGTGCCAGCAGCTCATCCCAGGGGGTAGCCAAAAACATTCAGTACTTC.

This clonotype was recorded many times. V is TRBV28 and J is TRBJ1-5; D is unclear. The CDR3 spans 16 residues. Germline CDR1 reads MDHEN; CDR2 reads SYDVKM. Trimming took off 3 bases at V and 3 bases at J, with 15 bases between the two ends. The CDR3 is CASSFFGPEANQPQHF. The DNA for the CDR3 is TGTGCCAGCAGTTTCTTTGGGCCAGAAGCCAATCAGCCCCAGCATTTT. The entire variable domain, with the rest obtained from reference TRBV28 and TRBJ1-5, is as follows: DVKVTQSSRYLVKRTGEKVFLECVQDMDHENMFWYRQDPGLGLRLIYFSYDVKMKEKGDIPEGYSVSREKKERFSLILESASTNQTSMYLCASSFFGPEANQPQHFGDGTRLSIL.

This clonotype showed up just a few times. This sequence joins TRBV7-9 and TRBJ1-1; 7 bases are shared with TRBD1. With V trimmed by 2 bases and J by 1 base, 1 base remained unmatched. The CDR3 contains 14 residues. Germline V gene data show CDR1 as SEHNR and CDR2 as FQNEAQ (reference sequence). This chain's CDR3 is CASSLWDRNTEAFF. In DNA form, the CDR3 reads TGTGCCAGCAGCTTATGGGACAGGAACACTGAAGCTTTCTTT.

J is TRBJ1-5 and V is TRBV3-1; TRBD1 matches 10 bases. The CDR3 is 14 amino acids. V dropped 3 bases and J dropped 6; count of bases not matched to a gene: 2. Germline V gives CDR1 LGHDT, CDR2 YNNKEL (reference sequence). The CDR3 loop is CASSQTGGGQPQHF. Written as DNA, the CDR3 is TGTGCCAGCAGCCAGACAGGGGGCGGTCAGCCCCAGCATTTT.